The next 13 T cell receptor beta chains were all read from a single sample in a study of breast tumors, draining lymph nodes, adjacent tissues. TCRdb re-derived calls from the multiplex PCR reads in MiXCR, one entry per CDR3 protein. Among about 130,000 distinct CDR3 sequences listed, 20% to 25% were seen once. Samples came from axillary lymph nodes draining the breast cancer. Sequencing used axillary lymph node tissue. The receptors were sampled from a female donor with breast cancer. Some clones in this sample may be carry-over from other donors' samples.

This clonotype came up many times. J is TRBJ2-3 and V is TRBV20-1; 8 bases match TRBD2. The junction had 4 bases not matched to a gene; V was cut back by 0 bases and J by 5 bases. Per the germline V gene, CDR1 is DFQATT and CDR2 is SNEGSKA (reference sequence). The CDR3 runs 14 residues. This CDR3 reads CSARDPGRGDTQYF. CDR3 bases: TGCAGTGCTAGAGATCCCGGGAGGGGAGATACGCAGTATTTT.

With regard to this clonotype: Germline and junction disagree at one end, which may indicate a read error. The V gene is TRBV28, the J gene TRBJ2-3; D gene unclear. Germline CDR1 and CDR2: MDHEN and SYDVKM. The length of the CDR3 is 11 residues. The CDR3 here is CASSLYPPVHF. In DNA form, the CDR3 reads TGTGCCAGCAGTTTATACCCCCCGGTGCATTTT.

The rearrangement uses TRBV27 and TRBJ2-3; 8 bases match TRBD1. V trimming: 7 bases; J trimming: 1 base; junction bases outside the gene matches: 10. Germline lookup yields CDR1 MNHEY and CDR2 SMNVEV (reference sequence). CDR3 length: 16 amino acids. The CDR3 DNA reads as TGTGCCAGCAATTTCTCAGGACAGGGTGGCACAGATACGCAGTATTTT. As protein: CASNFSGQGGTDTQYF.

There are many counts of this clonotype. In DNA form, the CDR3 reads TGCGCCAGCAGCCAAGATAATTTCGACACGATGCAAGAGACCCAGTACTTC. This gives the protein CASSQDNFDTMQETQYF. The chain couples TRBV4-1 to TRBJ2-5, with unresolved D. The germline gives CDR1 MGHRA, CDR2 YSYEKL. The CDR3 extends over 17 amino acids. V lost 0 bases to trimming and J lost 2 bases, with 16 bases between them.

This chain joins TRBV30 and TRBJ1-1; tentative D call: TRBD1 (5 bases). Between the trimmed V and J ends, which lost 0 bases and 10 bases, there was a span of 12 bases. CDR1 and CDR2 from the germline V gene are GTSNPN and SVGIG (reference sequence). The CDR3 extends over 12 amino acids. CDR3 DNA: TGTGCCTGGAGTGTACAGGTGGTCCCAGCTTTCTTT. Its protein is CAWSVQVVPAFF.

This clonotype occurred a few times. CDR3 sequence (DNA): TGTGCCAGCTCACCAGACAGGGGCTCCTACAATGAGCAGTTCTTC. Residues: CASSPDRGSYNEQFF. V usage is TRBV18 and J usage is TRBJ2-1, with 8 bases fitting TRBD1. Unmatched junction bases numbered 0, after V lost 2 bases and J lost 0 bases. The CDR3 consists of 15 residues. Germline V lookup: CDR1 KGHSH, CDR2 LQKENI.

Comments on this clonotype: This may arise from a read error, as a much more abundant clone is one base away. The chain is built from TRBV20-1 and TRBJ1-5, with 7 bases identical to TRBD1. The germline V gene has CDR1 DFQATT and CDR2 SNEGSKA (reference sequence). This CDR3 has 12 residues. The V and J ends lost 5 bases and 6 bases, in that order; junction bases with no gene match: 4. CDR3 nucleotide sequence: TGCAGTGCTGCCAGGGGGAGTCAGCCCCAGCATTTT. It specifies CSAARGSQPQHF.

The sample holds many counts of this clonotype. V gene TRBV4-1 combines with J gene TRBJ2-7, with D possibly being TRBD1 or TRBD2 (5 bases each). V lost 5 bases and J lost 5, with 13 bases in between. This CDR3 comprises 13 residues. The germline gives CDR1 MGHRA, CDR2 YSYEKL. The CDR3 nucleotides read TGCGCCAGCAGCTCCGGAGTGGGGGACGAGCAGTACTTC. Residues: CASSSGVGDEQYF.

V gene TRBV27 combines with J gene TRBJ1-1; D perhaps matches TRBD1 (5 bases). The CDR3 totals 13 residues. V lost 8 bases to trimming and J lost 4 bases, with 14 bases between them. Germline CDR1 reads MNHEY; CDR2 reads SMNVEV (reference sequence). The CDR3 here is CASQGPTFTEAFF. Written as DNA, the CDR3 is TGTGCCAGCCAGGGACCGACCTTCACTGAAGCTTTCTTT.

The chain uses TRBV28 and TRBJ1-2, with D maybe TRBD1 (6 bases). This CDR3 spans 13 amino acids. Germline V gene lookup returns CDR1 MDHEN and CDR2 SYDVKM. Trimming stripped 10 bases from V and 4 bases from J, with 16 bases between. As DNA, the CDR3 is TGTGCCACGAGGCCGGGGGCTGGCTATGGCTACACCTTC. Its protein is CATRPGAGYGYTF.

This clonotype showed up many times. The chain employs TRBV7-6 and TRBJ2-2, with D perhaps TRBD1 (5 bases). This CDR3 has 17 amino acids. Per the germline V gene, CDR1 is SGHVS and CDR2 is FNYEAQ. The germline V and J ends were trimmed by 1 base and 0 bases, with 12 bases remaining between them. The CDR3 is CASSLGGWTANTGELFF. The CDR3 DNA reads TGTGCCAGCAGCTTAGGGGGCTGGACCGCGAACACCGGGGAGCTGTTTTTT.

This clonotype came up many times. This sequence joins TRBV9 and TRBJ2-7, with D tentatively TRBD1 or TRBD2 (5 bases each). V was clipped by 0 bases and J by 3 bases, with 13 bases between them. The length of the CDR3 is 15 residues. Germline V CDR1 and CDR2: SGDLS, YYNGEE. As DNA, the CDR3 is TGTGCCAGCAGCGTAGGTGGGACGGGGATCTACGAGCAGTACTTC. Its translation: CASSVGGTGIYEQYF.

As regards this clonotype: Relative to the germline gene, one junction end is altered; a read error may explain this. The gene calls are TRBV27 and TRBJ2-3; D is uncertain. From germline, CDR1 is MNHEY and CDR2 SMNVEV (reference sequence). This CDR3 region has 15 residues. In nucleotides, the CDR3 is TGTGCCGGCAGTGCGAGGTTGGCACTCACAGATACGCAGTATTTT. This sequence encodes CAGSARLALTDTQYF.